These T cell receptor beta chains were read from a single sample in a study of neoadjuvant anti-PD-1 for oral cavity cancer. Data came from immunoSEQ multiplex PCR; TCRdb stores just in-frame clones and leaves some out. The sample has some 29,000 clones, roughly 85% seen once. The sample was PBMCs, taken after nivolumab (anti-PD-1) treatment. The receptors were gathered from a person aged 35-80 years with oral cavity squamous cell carcinoma. CDR3s include the opening cysteine and the closing phenylalanine or tryptophan. Each record gives: D gene, V gene, J gene, clone size, CDR3 DNA, CDR3 protein. D genes are given only for firm matches. For some rows the clone size is stated as once, few or many, or as a class when expanded; others skip it.

TRBD1	TRBV4-2	TRBJ2-3	-	TGTGCCAGCAGCCAAGATGGACAGGGCAAGGATACGCAGTATTTT	CASSQDGQGKDTQYF
-	TRBV9	TRBJ2-1	few	TGTGCCAGCAGCGTAGTGGACGCCAAGAATGAGCAGTTCTTC	CASSVVDAKNEQFF
TRBD1	TRBV4-1	TRBJ1-5	-	TGCGCCAGCAGCCAAGACGGGACAGGCCTAAACAATCAGCCCCAGCATTTT	CASSQDGTGLNNQPQHF
TRBD2	TRBV2	TRBJ2-3	-	TGTGCCAGCAGCGAGGGGCGGGGGGGCACAGATACGCAGTATTTT	CASSEGRGGTDTQYF
TRBD2	TRBV30	TRBJ2-7	-	TGTGCCTGGAGGGCCCCCCAAGCGGGGAGGAGCTCCTACGAGCAGTACTTC	CAWRAPQAGRSSYEQYF
-	TRBV2	TRBJ1-1	-	TGTGCCAGCAGTGAAGTGGCTCGCGGGGAAGCTTTCTTT	CASSEVARGEAFF
TRBD2	TRBV6-4	TRBJ2-3	-	TGTGCCAGCAGTGAGCGGGGGGGCGGCACAGATACGCAGTATTTT	CASSERGGGTDTQYF
-	TRBV7-8	TRBJ2-1	-	TGTGCCAGCAGCCAGGACAGAGAACCTAGGAATGAGCAGTTCTTC	CASSQDREPRNEQFF
-	TRBV11-2	TRBJ1-1	-	TGTGCCAGCAGCCCCTCGACGGGCTTCATGAACACTGAAGCTTTCTTT	CASSPSTGFMNTEAFF
-	TRBV6-5	TRBJ1-2	-	TGTGCCAGCAGTTACTCTCGGAGTTATGGGGGCTACACCTTC	CASSYSRSYGGYTF
-	TRBV7-9	TRBJ1-1	-	TGTGCCAGCAGCTTAGAAGGGGGCACTGAAGCTTTCTTT	CASSLEGGTEAFF
-	TRBV5-6	TRBJ2-7	-	TGTGCCAGCAGCCTAGACTACGAGCAGTACTTC	CASSLDYEQYF
TRBD2	TRBV11-2	TRBJ2-1	-	TGTGCCAGCAGCTTATGGGCTAGCGGGGCAGATGAGCAGTTCTTC	CASSLWASGADEQFF
-	TRBV5-1	TRBJ1-2	-	TGCGCCAGCAGCTTGGTTAGGGACTATGGCTACACCTTC	CASSLVRDYGYTF
TRBD2	TRBV6-4	TRBJ2-3	-	TGTGCCAGCAGTGACTCTACGGGGGGGCCAGATACGCAGTATTTT	CASSDSTGGPDTQYF
TRBD2	TRBV5-4	TRBJ2-7	-	TGTGCCAGCAGCCCGGGCAGGGGTGCGGGGGGGCCTGGCGAGCAGTACTTC	CASSPGRGAGGPGEQYF
TRBD2	TRBV6-1	TRBJ2-3	once	TGTGCCAGCAGTGAAGAGCGGGGGGGCACAGATACGCAGTATTTT	CASSEERGGTDTQYF
-	TRBV27	TRBJ2-1	-	TGTGCCAGCCTCAGGGTGGGCGGCAATGAGCAGTTCTTC	CASLRVGGNEQFF
TRBD1	TRBV7-2	TRBJ1-3	-	TGTGCCAGCAGATCCGGGACAGGGGGCTTTGGAAACACCATATATTTT	CASRSGTGGFGNTIYF
-	TRBV27	TRBJ2-3	-	TGTGCCAGCAAGTCCTTTAGTGGCACAGATACGCAGTATTTT	CASKSFSGTDTQYF
-	TRBV6-4	TRBJ2-1	-	TGTGCCAGCAGCCCCGGATTTTCCGAATGGGATGAGCAGTTCTTC	CASSPGFSEWDEQFF
-	TRBV10-3	TRBJ1-4	-	TGTGCCATCAGGACAGGAGATAATGAAAAACTGTTTTTT	CAIRTGDNEKLFF
TRBD1	TRBV7-3	TRBJ2-6	-	TGTGCCTGCGGGCCCCAGGGGGCAGGGGCCAACGTCCTGACTTTC	CACGPQGAGANVLTF
TRBD2	TRBV6-5	TRBJ2-7	-	TGTGCCAGCAGGACCGGGACTAGCGGAAACTACGAGCAGTACTTC	CASRTGTSGNYEQYF
TRBD2	TRBV5-8	TRBJ2-7	-	TGTGCCAGCAAAGCGGGACGCATAAGCTCCTACGAGCAGTACTTC	CASKAGRISSYEQYF
TRBD1	TRBV4-3	TRBJ2-1	few	TGCGCCAGCAGCCACCCGACAGGGTCTGGCAATGAGCAGTTCTTC	CASSHPTGSGNEQFF
-	TRBV6-1	TRBJ1-1	-	TGTGCCAGCAGTGAACAGGAGAACACTGAAGCTTTCTTT	CASSEQENTEAFF
-	TRBV5-1	TRBJ1-6	-	TGCGCCAGCAGCTTGGAGTGGGGGAATTCACCCCTCCACTTT	CASSLEWGNSPLHF
-	TRBV12-5	TRBJ2-2	few	TGTGCTAGTGGTCCCCTGGCAGGTTTTAACACCGGGGAGCTGTTTTTT	CASGPLAGFNTGELFF
-	TRBV5-1	TRBJ1-1	-	TGCGCCAGCAGCCGAACATCAGGGGCGCCGTACACTGAAGCTTTCTTT	CASSRTSGAPYTEAFF
-	TRBV30	TRBJ2-2	few	TGTGCCTGGAGCCCCCATGACCCGGGGACCGGGGAGCTGTTTTTT	CAWSPHDPGTGELFF
-	TRBV9	TRBJ1-1	-	TGTGCCAGCAGCGTAGATGGGGGCGGAAGCAACACTGAAGCTTTCTTT	CASSVDGGGSNTEAFF
TRBD1	TRBV15	TRBJ1-4	few	TGTGCCACCAGCCCCCGACAGGGCTTTAATGAAAAACTGTTTTTT	CATSPRQGFNEKLFF
TRBD2	TRBV4-3	TRBJ2-3	-	TGCGCCAGCAGCCAAGGTCGCATAAGGGCTAGCGGGGGGGTAGATACGCAGTATTTT	CASSQGRIRASGGVDTQYF
TRBD2	TRBV7-8	TRBJ2-5	-	TGTGCCAGCAGCTTATTGGCGGGGGGTGACTATGAGACCCAGTACTTC	CASSLLAGGDYETQYF
-	TRBV6-5	TRBJ2-7	-	TGTGCCAGCAGACGTACAGGGATTTCCTACGAGCAGTACTTC	CASRRTGISYEQYF
-	TRBV4-1	TRBJ1-3	-	TGCGCCAGCAGCCAGGACCACCTCTCTGGAAACACCATATATTTT	CASSQDHLSGNTIYF
TRBD1	TRBV7-9	TRBJ2-2	-	TGTGCCAGCAGCCCCGGACAGGGGAGCACCGGGGAGCTGTTTTTT	CASSPGQGSTGELFF
-	TRBV6-6	TRBJ2-7	-	TGTGCCAGCAGTTACTCGGAGGGTACCTACGAGCAGTACTTC	CASSYSEGTYEQYF
-	TRBV5-6	TRBJ2-3	-	TGTGCCAGCAGCTGGGGCCAGCCTACTAGCACAGATACGCAGTATTTT	CASSWGQPTSTDTQYF
TRBD2	TRBV6-5	TRBJ2-3	-	TGTGCCAGCAGTTACTCCAGCGGGGGGGCCCTAGATACGCAGTATTTT	CASSYSSGGALDTQYF
TRBD1	TRBV4-2	TRBJ2-7	-	TGTGCCAGCAGCCAAGATACTGACAGGGGGCTTCGGTCCTACGAGCAGTACTTC	CASSQDTDRGLRSYEQYF
TRBD2	TRBV4-2	TRBJ2-3	-	TGTGCCAGCAGCCAAGAGGGACTAACAGATACGCAGTATTTT	CASSQEGLTDTQYF
TRBD1	TRBV6-6	TRBJ2-3	-	TGTGCCAGCGGACAGGGGGGCACAGATACGCAGTATTTT	CASGQGGTDTQYF
-	TRBV5-4	TRBJ2-2	once	TGTGCCAGCAGCTCTTACGGGACGGGGAACACCGGGGAGCTGTTTTTT	CASSSYGTGNTGELFF
-	TRBV7-2	TRBJ2-7	once	TGTGCCAGCAGCTCGGACAGACCCCCCTACGAGCAGTACTTC	CASSSDRPPYEQYF